This TCR beta chain is drawn from a study of response to subunit inactivated influenza vaccine. V shed 6 bases, J shed 4 bases, and the junction held 8 bases outside the gene matches. The CDR3 has 15 residues. Notes on the study in general: Authors suggested each seasonal flu vaccination may recruit only limited numbers of new T cells.

MiXCR, applied by TCRdb to the RT-PCR reads, yields one record per CDR3 protein. Of a few hundred thousand distinct CDR3 sequences listed, 20% to 25% were seen once; the top ten hold more than 8.5%. Note on this clonotype: Its antigen is not known.

The receptor was derived from a man between 50 and 70 years old who received an inactivated influenza vaccine. V gene TRBV12-3 or TRBV12-4 combines with J gene TRBJ2-5; TRBD1 aligns across 10 bases. The sample in question was PBMCs from blood, obtained about 20 months after vaccination. CDR3 sequence reads: CASSLGQGSLETQYF. The CDR3 DNA reads as TGTGCCAGCAGCCTGGGACAGGGGAGTTTAGAGACCCAGTACTTC.